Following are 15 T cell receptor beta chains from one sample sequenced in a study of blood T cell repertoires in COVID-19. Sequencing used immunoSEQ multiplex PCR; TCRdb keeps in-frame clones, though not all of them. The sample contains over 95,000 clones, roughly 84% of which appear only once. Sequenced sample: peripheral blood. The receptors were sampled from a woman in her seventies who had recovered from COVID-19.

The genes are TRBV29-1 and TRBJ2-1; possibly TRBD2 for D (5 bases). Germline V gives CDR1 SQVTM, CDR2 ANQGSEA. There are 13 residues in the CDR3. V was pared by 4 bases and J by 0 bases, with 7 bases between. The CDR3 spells CSVAGSSYNEQFF. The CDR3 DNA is TGCAGCGTTGCGGGATCCTCCTACAATGAGCAGTTCTTC.

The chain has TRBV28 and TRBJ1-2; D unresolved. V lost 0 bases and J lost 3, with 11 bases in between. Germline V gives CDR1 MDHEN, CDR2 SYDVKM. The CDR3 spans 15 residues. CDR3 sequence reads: CASSLWGGMDYGYTF. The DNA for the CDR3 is TGTGCCAGCAGTTTATGGGGAGGGATGGACTATGGCTACACCTTC.

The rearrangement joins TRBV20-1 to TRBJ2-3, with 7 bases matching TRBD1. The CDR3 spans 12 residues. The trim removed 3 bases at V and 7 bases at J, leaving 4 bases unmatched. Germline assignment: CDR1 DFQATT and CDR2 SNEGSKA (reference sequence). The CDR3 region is CSASLDRYTQYF. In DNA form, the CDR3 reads TGCAGTGCTAGTTTGGACAGGTATACGCAGTATTTT.

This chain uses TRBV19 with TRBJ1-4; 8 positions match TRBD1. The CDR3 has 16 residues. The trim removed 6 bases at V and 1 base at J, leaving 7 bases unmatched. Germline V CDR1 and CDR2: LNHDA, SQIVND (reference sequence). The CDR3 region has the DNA TGTGCCAGTAGGGGGATCACAGGGGGAACTAATGAAAAACTGTTTTTT. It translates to CASRGITGGTNEKLFF.

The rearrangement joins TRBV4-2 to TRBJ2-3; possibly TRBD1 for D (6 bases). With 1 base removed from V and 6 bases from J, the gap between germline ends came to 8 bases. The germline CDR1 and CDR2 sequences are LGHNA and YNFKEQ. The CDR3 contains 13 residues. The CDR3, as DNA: TGTGCCAGCAGCCAAGGCCAGGGGGATACGCAGTATTTT. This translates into CASSQGQGDTQYF.

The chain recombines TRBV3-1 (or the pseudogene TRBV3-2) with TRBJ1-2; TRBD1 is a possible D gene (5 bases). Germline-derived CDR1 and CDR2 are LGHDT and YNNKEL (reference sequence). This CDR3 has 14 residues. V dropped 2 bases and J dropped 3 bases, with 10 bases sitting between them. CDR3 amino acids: CASSQRRGYYGYTF. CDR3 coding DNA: TGTGCCAGCAGCCAACGTAGGGGTTACTATGGCTACACCTTC.

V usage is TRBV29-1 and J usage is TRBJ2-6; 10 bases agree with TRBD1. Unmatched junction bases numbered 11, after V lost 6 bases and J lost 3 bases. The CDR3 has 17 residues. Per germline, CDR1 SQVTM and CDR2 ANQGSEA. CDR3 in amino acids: CSVGGQGFLGGANVLTF. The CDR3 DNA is TGCAGCGTCGGGGGACAGGGGTTTTTAGGTGGGGCCAACGTCCTGACTTTC. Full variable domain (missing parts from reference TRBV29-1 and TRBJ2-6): SAVISQKPSRDICQRGTSLTIQCQVDSQVTMMFWYRQQPGQSLTLIATANQGSEATYESGFVIDKFPISRPNLTFSTLTVSNMSPEDSSIYLCSVGGQGFLGGANVLTFGAGSRLTVL.

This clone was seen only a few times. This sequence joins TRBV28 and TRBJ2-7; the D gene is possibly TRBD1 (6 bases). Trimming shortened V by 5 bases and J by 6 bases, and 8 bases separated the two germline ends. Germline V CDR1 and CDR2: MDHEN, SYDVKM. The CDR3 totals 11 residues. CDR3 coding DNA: TGTGCCAGCAGTCGCAGGGGCGAGCAGTACTTC. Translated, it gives CASSRRGEQYF. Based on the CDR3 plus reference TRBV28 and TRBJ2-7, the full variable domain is DVKVTQSSRYLVKRTGEKVFLECVQDMDHENMFWYRQDPGLGLRLIYFSYDVKMKEKGDIPEGYSVSREKKERFSLILESASTNQTSMYLCASSRRGEQYFGPGTRLTVT.

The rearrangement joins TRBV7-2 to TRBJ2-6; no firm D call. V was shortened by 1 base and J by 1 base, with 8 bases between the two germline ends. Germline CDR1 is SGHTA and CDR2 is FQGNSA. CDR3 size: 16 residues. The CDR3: CASSLGQRSGANVLTF. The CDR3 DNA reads TGTGCCAGCAGCTTAGGGCAGAGGTCTGGGGCCAACGTCCTGACTTTC. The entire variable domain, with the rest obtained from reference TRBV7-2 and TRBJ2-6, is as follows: GAGVSQSPSNKVTEKGKDVELRCDPISGHTALYWYRQSLGQGLEFLIYFQGNSAPDKSGLPSDRFSAERTGGSVSTLTIQRTQQEDSAVYLCASSLGQRSGANVLTFGAGSRLTVL.

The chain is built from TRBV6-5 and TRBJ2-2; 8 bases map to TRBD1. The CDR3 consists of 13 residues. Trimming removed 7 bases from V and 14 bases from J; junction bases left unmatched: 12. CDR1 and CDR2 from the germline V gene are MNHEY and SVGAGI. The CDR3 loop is CASNRGTGSRLFF. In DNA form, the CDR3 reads TGTGCCAGCAATAGAGGGACAGGCTCCCGCCTGTTTTTT.

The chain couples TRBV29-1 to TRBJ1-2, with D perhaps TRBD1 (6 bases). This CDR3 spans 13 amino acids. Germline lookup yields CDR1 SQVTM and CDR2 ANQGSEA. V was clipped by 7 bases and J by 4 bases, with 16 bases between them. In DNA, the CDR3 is TGCAGCGCGGCCGCAGGACAGCTCTATGGCTACACCTTC. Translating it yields CSAAAGQLYGYTF.

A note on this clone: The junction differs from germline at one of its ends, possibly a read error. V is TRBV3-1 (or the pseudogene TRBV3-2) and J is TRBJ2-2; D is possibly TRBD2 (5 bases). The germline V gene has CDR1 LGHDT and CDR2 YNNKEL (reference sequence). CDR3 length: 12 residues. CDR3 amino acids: CASGQRAGELFF. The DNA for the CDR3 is TGTGCCAGCGGCCAGAGGGCCGGGGAGCTGTTTTTT.

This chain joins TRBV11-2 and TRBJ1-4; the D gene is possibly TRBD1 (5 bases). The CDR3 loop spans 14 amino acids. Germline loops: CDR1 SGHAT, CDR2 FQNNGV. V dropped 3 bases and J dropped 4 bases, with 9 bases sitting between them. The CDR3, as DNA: TGTGCCAGCAGCTTGATGGGGCTTAATGAAAAACTGTTTTTT. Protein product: CASSLMGLNEKLFF.

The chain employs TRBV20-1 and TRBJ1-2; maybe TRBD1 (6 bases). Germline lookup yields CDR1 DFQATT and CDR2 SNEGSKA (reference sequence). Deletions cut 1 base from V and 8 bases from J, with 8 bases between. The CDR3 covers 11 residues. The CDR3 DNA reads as TGCAGTGCTAGAGTCAGGGGAGGCTACACCTTC. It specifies CSARVRGGYTF.

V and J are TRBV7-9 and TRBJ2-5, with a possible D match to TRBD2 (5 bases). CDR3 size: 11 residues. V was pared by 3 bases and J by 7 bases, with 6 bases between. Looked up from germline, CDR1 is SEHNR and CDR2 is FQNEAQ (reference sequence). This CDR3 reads CASSFGGTQYF. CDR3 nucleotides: TGTGCCAGCAGCTTTGGAGGGACCCAGTACTTC.